The T cell receptor (beta chain) under discussion was sequenced for a study of T cell responses to AZD1222 COVID-19 vaccine. A remark on this clone: Its antigen is currently unknown.

Study-wide results and caveats: Spike was spanned by vaccine-associated CD4 TCRs, with dominance at 160-218 and 743-854. Recipients of two AZD1222 doses showed rising Spike-specific TCR breadth and depth.

Sequencing was performed with immunoSEQ multiplex PCR; in TCRdb, only in-frame clones are kept and a portion is missing. The top ten hold more than 9% of the sample, which has about 180,000 clones, just over 85% seen once. This TCR was recovered from an adult who received the AZD1222 COVID-19 vaccine. Here the sequenced sample was peripheral blood, taken 28 days after the second AZD1222 dose.

The CDR3 reads CASSVKGSEQFF. The CDR3 DNA reads as TGTGCCAGCAGTGTTAAGGGGTCGGAGCAGTTCTTC. The chain carries TRBV2 and TRBJ2-1; maybe TRBD1 (5 bases). The CDR3 has 12 amino acids. Trimming took off 4 bases at V and 10 bases at J, with 11 bases between the two ends. Germline CDR1 is SNHLY and CDR2 is FYNNEI.